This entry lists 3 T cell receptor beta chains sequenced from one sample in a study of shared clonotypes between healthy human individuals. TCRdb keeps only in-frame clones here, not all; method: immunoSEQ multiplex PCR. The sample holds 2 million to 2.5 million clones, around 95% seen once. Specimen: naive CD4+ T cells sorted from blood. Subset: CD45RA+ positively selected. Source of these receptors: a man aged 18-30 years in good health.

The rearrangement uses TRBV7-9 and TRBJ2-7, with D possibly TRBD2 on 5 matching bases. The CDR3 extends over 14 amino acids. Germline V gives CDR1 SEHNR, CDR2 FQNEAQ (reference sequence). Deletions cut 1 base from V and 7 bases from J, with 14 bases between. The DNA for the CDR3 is TGTGCCAGCAGCTTAGGTGCGGCAGCGGAGGAGCAGTACTTC. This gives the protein CASSLGAAAEEQYF.

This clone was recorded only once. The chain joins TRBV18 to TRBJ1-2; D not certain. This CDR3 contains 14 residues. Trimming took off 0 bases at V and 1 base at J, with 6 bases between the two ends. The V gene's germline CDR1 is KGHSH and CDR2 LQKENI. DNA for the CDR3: TGTGCCAGCTCACCACCGATAGATAACTATGGCTACACCTTC. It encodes CASSPPIDNYGYTF.

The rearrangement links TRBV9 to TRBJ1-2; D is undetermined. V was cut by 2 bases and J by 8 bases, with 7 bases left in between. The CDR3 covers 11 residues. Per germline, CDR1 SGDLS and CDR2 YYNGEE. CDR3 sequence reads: CASSVPGGYTF. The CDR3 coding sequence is TGTGCCAGCAGCGTCCCGGGGGGCTACACCTTC.